The present entry profiles one TCR beta chain with its context. This entry belongs to a study of T cell changes during pregnancy in multiple sclerosis. With V trimmed by 4 bases and J by 5 bases, 17 bases remained unmatched. Germline V CDR1 and CDR2: GTSNPN, SVGIG (reference sequence). CDR3 length: 17 residues. Here immunoSEQ multiplex PCR was the method, and the copy in TCRdb shows in-frame clones only, minus some. Among tens of thousands of clones listed, around 90% were seen once. The sequencing here drew on peripheral blood, taken in the second trimester of pregnancy. The V and J genes are TRBV30 and TRBJ2-5; the match to TRBD1 covers 9 bases. This clonotype was obtained from a female donor with multiple sclerosis, enrolled in a pregnancy study. In nucleotides, the CDR3 is TGTGCCTGGAAGGGACAGGGAAAACATGGGCCACAGGAGACCCAGTACTTC. Protein product: CAWKGQGKHGPQETQYF. Full variable domain (remainder filled in from reference TRBV30 and TRBJ2-5): SQTIHQWPATLVQPVGSPLSLECTVEGTSNPNLYWYRQAAGRGLQLLFYSVGIGQISSEVPQNLSASRPQDRQFILSSKKLLLSDSGFYLCAWKGQGKHGPQETQYFGPGTRLLVL.